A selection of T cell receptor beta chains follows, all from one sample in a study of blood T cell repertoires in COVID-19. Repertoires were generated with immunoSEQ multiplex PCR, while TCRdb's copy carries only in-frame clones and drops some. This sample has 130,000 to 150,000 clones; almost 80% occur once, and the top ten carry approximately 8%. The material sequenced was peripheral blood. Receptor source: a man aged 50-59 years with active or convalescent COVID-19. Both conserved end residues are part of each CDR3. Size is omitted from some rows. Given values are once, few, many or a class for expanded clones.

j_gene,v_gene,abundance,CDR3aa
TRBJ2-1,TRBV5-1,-,CASSLNFYASSYNEQFF
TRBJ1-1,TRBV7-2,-,CASSLNRNTEAFF
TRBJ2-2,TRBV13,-,CASSVRLAGVTGELFF
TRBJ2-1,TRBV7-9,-,CASSSAGPQSAYNEQFF
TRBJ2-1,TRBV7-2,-,CASSPTGGDEQFF
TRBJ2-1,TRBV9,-,CASSDPGLAGAHSYNEQFF
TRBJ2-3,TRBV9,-,CASSVAPGQGVPDTQYF
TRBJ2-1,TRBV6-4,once,CANSQAGVYNEQFF
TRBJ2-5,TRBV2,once,CASGRGRGETQYF
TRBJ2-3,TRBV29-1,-,CSVDRTSGGVADTQYF
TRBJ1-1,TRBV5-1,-,CASSLAGAGGNTEAFF
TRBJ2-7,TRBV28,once,CASRVRDRMYEQYF
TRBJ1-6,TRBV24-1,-,CATSDLPHNKTYNSPLHF
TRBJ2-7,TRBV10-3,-,CAIAGLVRTSVYEQYF
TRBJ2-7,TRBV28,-,CASDAGTEMVEQYF
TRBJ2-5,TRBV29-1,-,CSDPTGGGYQETQYF